The 2 T cell receptor beta chains reported below all come from one sample, sequenced in a study of radiotherapy plus CTLA-4 blockade in lung cancer. The method was immunoSEQ multiplex PCR; TCRdb's version includes in-frame clones alone and lacks a portion of them. The repertoire consists of 85,000 to 90,000 clones, with approximately 86% occurring once and the leading ten covering approximately 15%. Sequencing was performed on peripheral blood, taken from a patient treated with radiotherapy plus ipilimumab. All receptors come from a human donor with non-small cell lung cancer that progressed on radiotherapy plus ipilimumab.

The chain combines TRBV2 with TRBJ1-5; D is possibly TRBD1 (6 bases). V was cut by 3 bases and J by 4 bases, with 10 bases left in between. CDR3 length equals 14 residues. Germline CDR1 SNHLY, CDR2 FYNNEI. This CDR3 is CASSEWGANQPQHF. The CDR3 nucleotides read TGTGCCAGCAGTGAGTGGGGGGCTAATCAGCCCCAGCATTTT.

This chain connects TRBV6-1 to TRBJ2-4, with D possibly matching TRBD1 (6 bases). The CDR3 has 14 amino acids. Trimming removed 8 bases at V and 0 bases at J, with 11 bases between. Germline lookup yields CDR1 MNHNS and CDR2 SASEGT. The CDR3 region is CASRDIEAKNIQYF. The CDR3 nucleotides read TGTGCCAGCCGGGACATTGAAGCCAAAAACATTCAGTACTTC.